The next 4 T cell receptor beta chains were all read from a single sample in a study of blood T cell repertoires in COVID-19. Only in-frame clones appear in the TCRdb table, and some are missing; sequencing was by immunoSEQ multiplex PCR. The table includes approximately 100,000 clones, under 90% detected once. The sample consisted of peripheral blood. Every receptor here comes from a human donor in a cohort sampled during active or convalescent COVID-19.

The V and J genes are TRBV4-2 and TRBJ1-4, with 7 bases matching TRBD1. The germline CDR1 and CDR2 sequences are LGHNA and YNFKEQ. V gave up 2 bases and J gave up 11 bases; unmatched junction bases: 14. The length of the CDR3 is 16 residues. CDR3 sequence: CASSQSVTGARVKLFF. CDR3 DNA: TGTGCCAGCAGCCAATCCGTTACAGGGGCGCGGGTGAAACTGTTTTTT.

This rearrangement joins TRBV2 to TRBJ1-3; D not certain. The CDR3 consists of 17 residues. Per germline, CDR1 SNHLY and CDR2 FYNNEI. The V end was cut by 2 bases, the J end by 0 bases, with 14 bases between. The CDR3 here is CASSEYAGGYSGNTIYF. As DNA, the CDR3 is TGTGCCAGCAGTGAATACGCAGGAGGGTACTCTGGAAACACCATATATTTT.

The chain employs TRBV3-1 (or the pseudogene TRBV3-2) and TRBJ1-1, with D possibly being TRBD1 (6 bases). Trimming took 3 bases from V and 7 from J, leaving 12 bases between them. The CDR3 is 13 amino acids. Per the germline V gene, CDR1 is LGHDT and CDR2 is YNNKEL (reference sequence). The CDR3 sequence: CASSQTGQLEAFF. DNA of the CDR3: TGTGCCAGCAGCCAGACCGGACAGCTTGAAGCTTTCTTT.

The chain has TRBV10-1 and TRBJ2-7; D is uncertain. The CDR3 runs 12 residues. CDR1 and CDR2 (germline): WNHNN, SYGVQD (reference sequence). V shed 3 bases and J shed 3 bases, with 6 bases lying between them. CDR3 in amino acids: CASSDGFYEQYF. DNA of the CDR3: TGCGCCAGCAGTGATGGCTTCTACGAGCAGTACTTC.